Following are 10 T cell receptor beta chains from one sample sequenced in a study of cytomegalovirus exposure and HLA in healthy donors. The PCR employed 60 Vbeta primers together with 13 Jbeta primers. The data were produced by immunoSEQ multiplex PCR, yet TCRdb's version contains in-frame clones alone and is incomplete. Of under 200,000 clones detected, around 78% appear once; the ten largest clones hold about 2%. Specimen: PBMCs. The receptors derive from a woman aged 30 to 39 in good health and CMV-seropositive.

This clone appeared a single time. The chain employs TRBV11-2 and TRBJ1-2; 8 positions match TRBD1. From germline, CDR1 is SGHAT and CDR2 FQNNGV. The CDR3 totals 15 residues. The ends lost 5 bases at V and 3 bases at J; junction bases unmatched: 8. The CDR3 loop reads CASSPNRGKDYGYTF. CDR3 nucleotides: TGTGCCAGCAGCCCTAACAGGGGGAAGGACTATGGCTACACCTTC. Together with reference TRBV11-2 and TRBJ1-2, the CDR3 gives the full variable domain: EAGVAQSPRYKIIEKRQSVAFWCNPISGHATLYWYQQILGQGPKLLIQFQNNGVVDDSQLPKDRFSAERLKGVDSTLKIQPAKLEDSAVYLCASSPNRGKDYGYTFGSGTRLTVV.

The gene calls are TRBV2 and TRBJ2-1, with D perhaps matching TRBD1 (5 bases). CDR1 SNHLY and CDR2 FYNNEI come from the germline V gene. The V end lost 11 bases, the J end lost 9 bases, and 23 bases lay between the germline ends. The CDR3 contains 14 residues. The CDR3 sequence is CAGGRLTGASEQFF. The CDR3 DNA is TGTGCCGGTGGCAGGCTAACTGGGGCTTCTGAGCAGTTCTTC.

This chain links TRBV10-3 with TRBJ2-7; TRBD1 agrees at 11 bases. Germline assignment: CDR1 ENHRY and CDR2 SYGVKD. The CDR3 is 15 residues long. Trimming cost V 5 bases and J 4 bases; bases outside gene matches: 7. The CDR3 loop is CAISMPGQGEYEQYF. CDR3 bases: TGTGCCATCAGTATGCCGGGACAGGGGGAGTACGAGCAGTACTTC.

The rearrangement uses TRBV9 and TRBJ2-7; D is uncertain. The V gene's germline CDR1 is SGDLS and CDR2 YYNGEE. CDR3 length: 14 residues. With 2 bases removed from V and 7 bases from J, the gap between germline ends came to 16 bases. This chain's CDR3 is CASSVYSEPKEQYF. CDR3 DNA sequence: TGTGCCAGCAGCGTGTACAGTGAACCTAAAGAGCAGTACTTC.

The chain is built from TRBV5-1 and TRBJ1-6, with 7 bases identical to TRBD1. Germline CDR1 is SGHRS and CDR2 is YFSETQ. The trim removed 4 bases at V and 10 bases at J, leaving 8 bases unmatched. This CDR3 region has 14 residues. CDR3 residues: CASSQGESGSPLHF. CDR3 DNA: TGCGCCAGCAGCCAGGGGGAATCGGGATCACCCCTCCACTTT.

The V call is TRBV4-3, the J call TRBJ2-1, with TRBD2 matching over 12 bases. With 0 bases clipped from V and 9 bases from J, the junction kept 9 bases outside the gene matches. Germline V lookup: CDR1 LGHNA, CDR2 YSLEER. The CDR3 sequence is 17 residues long. Here the CDR3 reads CASSQDRLAGGQSEQFF. The CDR3 nucleotides are TGCGCCAGCAGCCAAGATAGGCTAGCGGGGGGGCAAAGTGAGCAGTTCTTC.

The sample holds one count of this clone. The CDR3 bases are TGTGCCAGCAGCTTAGTGAGGCAGAGCAATCAGCCCCAGCATTTT. Translated, it gives CASSLVRQSNQPQHF. The rearrangement joins TRBV7-2 to TRBJ1-5; D is undetermined. The V end was cut by 1 base, the J end by 1 base, with 8 bases between. Germline assignment: CDR1 SGHTA and CDR2 FQGNSA. This CDR3 is 15 amino acids long.

The sample holds a few counts of this clone. The gene calls are TRBV13 and TRBJ2-1; 9 nucleotides agree with TRBD2. This CDR3 has 19 residues. After removal of 4 bases from V and 4 bases from J, the junction contained 17 bases not matched to a gene. Looked up from germline, CDR1 is PRHDT and CDR2 is FYEKMQ (reference sequence). CDR3 loop: CASSSRQGGSGRVYNEQFF. In nucleotides, the CDR3 is TGTGCCAGCAGCTCGAGACAGGGTGGTAGCGGGAGAGTTTACAATGAGCAGTTCTTC.

CDR3 amino acids: CASSALAGGPQETQYF. CDR3 bases: TGTGCCAGCAGCGCGCTAGCGGGAGGGCCGCAAGAGACCCAGTACTTC. The rearrangement links TRBV14 to TRBJ2-5, with 12 nucleotides matching TRBD2. V gave up 5 bases and J gave up 2 bases; unmatched junction bases: 6. The CDR3 runs to 16 residues. Germline V gene lookup returns CDR1 SGHDN and CDR2 FVKESK.

The chain employs TRBV27 and TRBJ2-7; TRBD1 matches at 7 bases. The CDR3 sequence is 15 residues long. V gave up 5 bases and J gave up 6 bases; unmatched junction bases: 13. Germline-derived CDR1 and CDR2 are MNHEY and SMNVEV (reference sequence). This chain's CDR3 is CASSATGTVASEQYF. In DNA form, the CDR3 reads TGTGCCAGCAGTGCAACCGGGACAGTCGCCTCCGAGCAGTACTTC.